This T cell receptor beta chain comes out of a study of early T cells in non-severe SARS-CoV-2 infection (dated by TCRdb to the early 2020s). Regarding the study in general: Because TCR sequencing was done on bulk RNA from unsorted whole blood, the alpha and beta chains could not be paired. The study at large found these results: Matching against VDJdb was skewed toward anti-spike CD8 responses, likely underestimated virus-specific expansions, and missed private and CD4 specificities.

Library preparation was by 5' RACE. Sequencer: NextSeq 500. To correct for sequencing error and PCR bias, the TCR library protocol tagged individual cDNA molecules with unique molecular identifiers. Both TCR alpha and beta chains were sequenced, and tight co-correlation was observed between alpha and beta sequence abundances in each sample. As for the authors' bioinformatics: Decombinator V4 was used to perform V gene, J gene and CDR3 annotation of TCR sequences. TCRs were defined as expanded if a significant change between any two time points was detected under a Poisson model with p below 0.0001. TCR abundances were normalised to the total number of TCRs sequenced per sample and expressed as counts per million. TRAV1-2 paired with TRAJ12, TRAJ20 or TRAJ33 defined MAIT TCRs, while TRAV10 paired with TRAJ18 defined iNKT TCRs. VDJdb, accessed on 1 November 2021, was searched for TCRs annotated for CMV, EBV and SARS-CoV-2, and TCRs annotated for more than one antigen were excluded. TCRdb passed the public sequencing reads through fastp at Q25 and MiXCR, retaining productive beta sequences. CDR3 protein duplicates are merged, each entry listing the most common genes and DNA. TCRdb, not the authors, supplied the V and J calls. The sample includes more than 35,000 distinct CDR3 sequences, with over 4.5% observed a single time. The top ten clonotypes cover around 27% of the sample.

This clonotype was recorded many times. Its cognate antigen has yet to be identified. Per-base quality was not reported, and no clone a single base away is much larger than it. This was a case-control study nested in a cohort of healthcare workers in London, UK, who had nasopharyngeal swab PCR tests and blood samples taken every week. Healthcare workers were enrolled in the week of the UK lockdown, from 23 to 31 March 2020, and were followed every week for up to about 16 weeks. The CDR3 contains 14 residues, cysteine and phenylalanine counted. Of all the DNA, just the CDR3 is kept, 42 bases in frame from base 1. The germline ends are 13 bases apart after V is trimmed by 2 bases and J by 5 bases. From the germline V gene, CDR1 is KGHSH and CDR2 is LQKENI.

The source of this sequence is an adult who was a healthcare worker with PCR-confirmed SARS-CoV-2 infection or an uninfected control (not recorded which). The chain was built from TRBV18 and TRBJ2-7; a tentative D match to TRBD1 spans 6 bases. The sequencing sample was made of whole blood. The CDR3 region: CASSPLRQVNEQYF. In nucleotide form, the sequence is TGTGCCAGCTCACCATTGCGACAGGTTAACGAGCAGTACTTC.